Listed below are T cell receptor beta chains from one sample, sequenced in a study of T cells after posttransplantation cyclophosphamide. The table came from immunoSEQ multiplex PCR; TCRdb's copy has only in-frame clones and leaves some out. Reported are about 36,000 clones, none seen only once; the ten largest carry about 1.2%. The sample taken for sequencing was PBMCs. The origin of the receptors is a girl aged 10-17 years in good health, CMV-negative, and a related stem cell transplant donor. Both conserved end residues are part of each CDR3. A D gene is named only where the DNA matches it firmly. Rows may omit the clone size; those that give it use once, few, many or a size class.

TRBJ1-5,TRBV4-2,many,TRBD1,TGTGCCAGCAGCCAAGTTAGGGGTGGGGACAGGAGTATCCAGCCCCAGCATTTT,CASSQVRGGDRSIQPQHF
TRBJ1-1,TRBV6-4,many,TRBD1,TGTGCCAGCAGTGAGGGGCCAGGGGGCGCCGGGAACACTGAAGCTTTCTTT,CASSEGPGGAGNTEAFF
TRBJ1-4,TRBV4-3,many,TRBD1,TGCGCCAGCAGCCAAGTGACAGGGGTTGAAAAACTGTTTTTT,CASSQVTGVEKLFF
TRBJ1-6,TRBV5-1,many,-,TGCGCCAGCAGTCCCCCCGGAGGGAGCTCCTATAATTCACCCCTCCACTTT,CASSPPGGSSYNSPLHF
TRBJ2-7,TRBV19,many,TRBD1,TGTGCCAGTAGTAGGACAGGTACGGTCTACGAGCAGTACTTC,CASSRTGTVYEQYF
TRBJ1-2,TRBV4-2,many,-,TGTGCCAGCAGCCAAGACTCCGGAGGGTCCGGTGGCTACACCTTC,CASSQDSGGSGGYTF
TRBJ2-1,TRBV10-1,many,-,TGCGCCAGCAGTGAGAACTTTGGTCCCCTTTACAATGAGCAGTTCTTC,CASSENFGPLYNEQFF
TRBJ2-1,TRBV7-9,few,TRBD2,TGTGCCAGCAGCCCAGAGGCCTCTAGCGGGCCCTACAATGAGCAGTTCTTC,CASSPEASSGPYNEQFF
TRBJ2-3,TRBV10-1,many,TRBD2,TGCGCCAGCAGCCTCGACGAACTAGCGGGAGCTAGCACAGATACGCAGTATTTT,CASSLDELAGASTDTQYF
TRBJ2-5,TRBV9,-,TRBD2,TGTGCCAGTGCCGCGGGACTAGTATTTGGAGAGCAGTACTTC,CASAAGLVFGEQYF